This TCR beta chain emerged from a study of blood T cell repertoires in COVID-19. Whole-study context: The origin of the acute and convalescent COVID-19 samples was the United States, Italy and Spain. From T cells, B-cell-depleted T cells, or PBMCs came the material, which was cDNA or gDNA.

This CDR3 has 13 residues. V lost 5 bases, J lost 1 base, and 8 bases lay in between. CDR1 is SGHNT, CDR2 YENEEA, per germline. Original processing methods: Estimated nucleated cell counts came from reference gene primer amplification. The assay was immunoSEQ multiplex PCR, and TCRdb's table has in-frame clones only and misses some. Clonal size and the V and J genes are those of that table, whereas D and trimming came from the DNA. The table has about 36,000 clones, approximately 90% seen once. The clonotype was recovered from a man aged 55 to 70 with acute or convalescent COVID-19. The source material was peripheral blood. The chain is built from TRBV11-3 and TRBJ1-1; D remains ambiguous. The CDR3 DNA reads as TGTGCCAGCAGCCCTGGCCCGAACACTGAAGCTTTCTTT. Its protein is CASSPGPNTEAFF.